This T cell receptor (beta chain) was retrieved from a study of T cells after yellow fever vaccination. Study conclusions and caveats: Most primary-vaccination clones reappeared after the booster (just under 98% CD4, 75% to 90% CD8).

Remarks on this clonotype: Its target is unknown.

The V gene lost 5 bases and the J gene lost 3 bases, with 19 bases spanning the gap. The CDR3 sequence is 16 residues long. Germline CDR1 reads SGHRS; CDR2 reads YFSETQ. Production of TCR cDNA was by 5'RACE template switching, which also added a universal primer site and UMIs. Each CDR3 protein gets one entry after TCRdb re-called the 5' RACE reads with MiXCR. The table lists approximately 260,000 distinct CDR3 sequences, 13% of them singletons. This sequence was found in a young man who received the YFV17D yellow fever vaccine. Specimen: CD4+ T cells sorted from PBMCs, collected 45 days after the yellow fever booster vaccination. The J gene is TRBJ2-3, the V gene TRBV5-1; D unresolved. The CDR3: CASSVGDRVGTDTQYF. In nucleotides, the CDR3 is TGCGCCAGCAGTGTCGGCGACCGGGTTGGGACAGATACGCAGTATTTT.